This TCR beta chain derives from a study of CD8+CD57+ T cells in acquired aplastic anemia. Overall study context: Sorted CD4+ and CD8+ cells gave an average of approximately 3.1 ug of DNA. General study findings and limits: Patients and controls shared 25 to 30 CD8+ CDR3 sequences, which appeared highly expressed in patients and within their immunodominant clones.

Germline lookup yields CDR1 SGHRS and CDR2 YFSETQ. The CDR3 length is 15 residues. V was pared by 4 bases and J by 10 bases, with 14 bases of the junction left unmatched. In its sample, this clonotype was seen once. Antigen unknown. For CDR3 and TCR beta VDJ profiling, genomic DNA was the template used. TCRdb itself ran the reads through MiXCR, one entry per CDR3 protein. In the table there are under 350,000 distinct CDR3 sequences, approximately 57% of which are singletons. Sequencing involved patients with CD8+CD57+ cell expansion previously shown by flow cytometry. The genes are TRBV5-1 and TRBJ1-1; 9 bases match TRBD1. Input material: sorted CD4+, CD8+, or CD8+CD57+ T cells (not recorded which) from PBMCs. The receptor comes from a human donor with aplastic anemia. CDR3 protein: CASSTLPGQGLVAFF. As DNA, the CDR3 is TGCGCCAGCAGCACCCTCCCGGGACAGGGTTTAGTAGCTTTCTTT.